Listed below are T cell receptor beta chains from one sample, sequenced in a study of CD8+ T cells in alopecia areata. Data came from immunoSEQ multiplex PCR; TCRdb stores just in-frame clones and leaves some out. The sample consists of roughly 13,000 clones, around 50% of them appearing once. Material for sequencing was CD4+ Tregs sorted from blood. The source is a human donor with alopecia areata. CDR3s include the opening cysteine and the closing phenylalanine or tryptophan. The D gene is left open where the match is weak. Size values are once, few and many counts, or a class for expanded clones, and some rows have none.

size: few; J: TRBJ2-2; V: TRBV2; D: NA; CDR3: CASTHREGANTGELFF; DNA: TGTGCCAGCACCCACAGGGAAGGGGCGAACACCGGGGAGCTGTTTTTT
size: NA; J: TRBJ2-7; V: TRBV6-5; D: TRBD2; CDR3: CASISGGEQYF; DNA: TGTGCCAGCATCTCGGGGGGCGAGCAGTACTTC
size: NA; J: TRBJ1-2; V: TRBV28; D: TRBD1; CDR3: CASTNRGDGYTF; DNA: TGTGCCAGCACCAACAGGGGCGATGGCTACACCTTC
size: NA; J: TRBJ2-1; V: TRBV28; D: TRBD2; CDR3: CASSLLKLAGEDWGEAYNEQFF; DNA: TGTGCCAGCAGTCTACTGAAGCTAGCGGGAGAGGATTGGGGTGAGGCCTACAATGAGCAGTTCTTC
size: NA; J: TRBJ1-3; V: TRBV28; D: NA; CDR3: CASSFVGRENTIYF; DNA: TGTGCCAGCAGTTTCGTTGGCAGGGAAAACACCATATATTTT
size: NA; J: TRBJ1-5; V: TRBV21-1; D: NA; CDR3: CASSVDRDNQPQHF; DNA: TGTGCCAGCAGTGTCGACAGGGACAATCAGCCCCAGCATTTT
size: NA; J: TRBJ2-2; V: TRBV5-1; D: TRBD2; CDR3: CASSLVPSGSAGELFF; DNA: TGCGCCAGCAGCTTGGTCCCTAGCGGGAGCGCCGGGGAGCTGTTTTTT
size: few; J: TRBJ2-7; V: TRBV4-3; D: NA; CDR3: CASSQVGWNEQYF; DNA: TGCGCCAGCAGCCAAGTAGGGTGGAACGAGCAGTACTTC
size: NA; J: TRBJ2-5; V: TRBV5-8; D: NA; CDR3: CASSPTQGETQYF; DNA: TGTGCCAGCAGCCCGACCCAGGGAGAGACCCAGTACTTC
size: NA; J: TRBJ2-1; V: TRBV5-1; D: NA; CDR3: CASSLDYNEQFF; DNA: TGCGCCAGCAGCTTGGACTATAATGAGCAGTTCTTC
size: NA; J: TRBJ2-2; V: TRBV2; D: NA; CDR3: CASGAIGVGELFF; DNA: TGTGCCAGCGGGGCCATTGGGGTCGGGGAGCTGTTTTTT
size: few; J: TRBJ2-1; V: TRBV18; D: NA; CDR3: CASSTTLGLAAYNEQFF; DNA: TGTGCCAGCTCAACGACTCTCGGTTTAGCGGCCTACAATGAGCAGTTCTTC
size: NA; J: TRBJ2-3; V: TRBV11-2; D: NA; CDR3: CASSLVDTQYF; DNA: TGTGCCAGCAGCTTAGTAGATACGCAGTATTTT
size: medium-sized; J: TRBJ2-1; V: TRBV12-2; D: NA; CDR3: CASRLAQREDSYNEQFF; DNA: TGTGCAAGTCGCTTAGCACAACGGGAGGACTCATACAATGAGCAGTTCTTC
size: NA; J: TRBJ2-3; V: TRBV4-2; D: NA; CDR3: CASSQARSVKGTDTQYF; DNA: TGTGCCAGCAGCCAAGCCCGCAGCGTGAAGGGGACAGATACGCAGTATTTT
size: once; J: TRBJ1-2; V: TRBV5-6; D: NA; CDR3: CASSQRGGYTF; DNA: TGTGCCAGCAGCCAGCGGGGAGGCTACACCTTC
size: NA; J: TRBJ2-5; V: TRBV7-9; D: NA; CDR3: CASSLGGREGEETQYF; DNA: TGTGCCAGCAGCTTAGGGGGGCGCGAAGGGGAAGAGACCCAGTACTTC
size: NA; J: TRBJ2-2; V: TRBV2; D: TRBD2; CDR3: CASRGGSDNTGELFF; DNA: TGTGCCAGCCGCGGCGGGAGTGACAACACCGGGGAGCTGTTTTTT
size: NA; J: TRBJ2-2; V: TRBV6-6; D: NA; CDR3: CASRTHNTGELFF; DNA: TGTGCCAGCAGAACACATAACACCGGGGAGCTGTTTTTT
size: NA; J: TRBJ2-3; V: TRBV5-1; D: NA; CDR3: CASSLVGYQGGDTQYF; DNA: TGCGCCAGCAGCTTGGTTGGATACCAGGGGGGAGATACGCAGTATTTT
size: NA; J: TRBJ2-4; V: TRBV28; D: NA; CDR3: CASSPATGGLAKNIQYF; DNA: TGTGCCAGCAGCCCGGCAACAGGAGGACTAGCCAAAAACATTCAGTACTTC
size: NA; J: TRBJ1-1; V: TRBV6-5; D: NA; CDR3: CASSVRSEAFF; DNA: TGTGCCAGCAGCGTCAGGTCCGAAGCTTTCTTT
size: NA; J: TRBJ2-3; V: TRBV27; D: NA; CDR3: CASSLIPTTDTQYF; DNA: TGTGCCAGCAGTCTTATTCCCACCACAGATACGCAGTATTTT
size: once; J: TRBJ2-7; V: TRBV15; D: TRBD2; CDR3: CATSRSPDGLVHEQYF; DNA: TGTGCCACCAGCAGATCGCCCGATGGACTAGTCCACGAGCAGTACTTC
size: few; J: TRBJ2-5; V: TRBV5-1; D: NA; CDR3: CASSLESRMGETQYF; DNA: TGCGCCAGCAGCTTAGAGTCACGGATGGGGGAGACCCAGTACTTC